Listed here are 20 T cell receptor beta chains from one sample, sequenced in a study of blood T cell repertoires in COVID-19. TCRdb keeps only in-frame clones here, not all; method: immunoSEQ multiplex PCR. In the table there are 75,000 to 85,000 clones, around 80% of which are singletons. Specimen: peripheral blood. The receptor source for this set is a human donor in a cohort sampled during active COVID-19.

The chain combines TRBV7-2 with TRBJ2-4; no firm D call. Germline-derived CDR1 and CDR2 are SGHTA and FQGNSA. The V end lost 5 bases, the J end lost 0 bases, and 11 bases lay between the germline ends. The CDR3 extends over 15 amino acids. CDR3 sequence (DNA): TGTGCCAGCAGCCCTGACCGGGTAGCCAAAAACATTCAGTACTTC. Protein product: CASSPDRVAKNIQYF.

This clone was detected only once. The V call is TRBV7-2, the J call TRBJ1-3, with D possibly being TRBD1 (5 bases). The germline V gene has CDR1 SGHTA and CDR2 FQGNSA. V was cut by 3 bases and J by 2 bases, with 11 bases left in between. The CDR3 spans 15 residues. In nucleotides, the CDR3 is TGTGCCAGCAGCTTCAGGGCGGCCCCTGGAAACACCATATATTTT. This sequence encodes CASSFRAAPGNTIYF.

The chain uses TRBV7-3 and TRBJ1-1, with D maybe TRBD1 (6 bases). Germline CDR1 is SGHTA and CDR2 is FQGTGA. This CDR3 has 14 residues. The V end was cut by 0 bases, the J end by 5 bases, with 10 bases between. CDR3 sequence: CASSLTQGRTEAFF. CDR3 coding DNA: TGTGCCAGCAGCTTAACCCAGGGGCGGACTGAAGCTTTCTTT.

V is TRBV7-2 and J is TRBJ1-5; 7 positions match TRBD1. This CDR3 region has 15 residues. With 5 bases clipped from V and 4 bases from J, the junction kept 8 bases outside the gene matches. Germline V gives CDR1 SGHTA, CDR2 FQGNSA. The CDR3 sequence is CASSPRQGANQPQHF. As DNA, the CDR3 is TGTGCCAGCAGCCCGAGACAGGGAGCAAATCAGCCCCAGCATTTT.

The rearrangement links TRBV30 to TRBJ1-5; 11 bases match TRBD1. With 3 bases clipped from V and 7 bases from J, the junction kept 5 bases outside the gene matches. In germline, CDR1 is GTSNPN, CDR2 SVGIG (reference sequence). The CDR3 spans 14 residues. CDR3 sequence reads: CAWSRTGGGQPQHF. CDR3 DNA sequence: TGTGCCTGGAGCAGGACAGGGGGCGGGCAGCCCCAGCATTTT.

The chain couples TRBV12-3 or TRBV12-4 to TRBJ1-1; maybe TRBD1 (5 bases). CDR3 length equals 13 residues. V was pared by 3 bases and J by 4 bases, with 9 bases between. The CDR3: CASSFRGVTEAFF. The CDR3 DNA is TGTGCCAGCAGTTTTAGGGGTGTCACTGAAGCTTTCTTT.

J is TRBJ2-3 and V is TRBV10-3; 7 nucleotides agree with TRBD2. Germline loops: CDR1 ENHRY, CDR2 SYGVKD. There are 14 residues in the CDR3. With 6 bases clipped from V and 2 bases from J, the junction kept 5 bases outside the gene matches. The CDR3 loop is CAIRLAPPTDTQYF. In DNA form, the CDR3 reads TGTGCCATCAGACTAGCGCCACCCACAGATACGCAGTATTTT.

The gene calls are TRBV6-2 or TRBV6-3 and TRBJ2-4, with D possibly matching TRBD2 (6 bases). V was trimmed by 2 bases and J by 3 bases, leaving 8 bases between them. Looked up from germline, CDR1 is MNHEY and CDR2 is SVGEGT. This CDR3 region has 14 residues. DNA of the CDR3: TGTGCCAGCAGTTACGCGGGGATCAAAAACATTCAGTACTTC. As protein: CASSYAGIKNIQYF.

The chain employs TRBV7-9 and TRBJ2-7; TRBD1 matches 9 bases. The CDR3 sequence is 15 residues long. V lost 4 bases, J lost 1 base, and 5 bases stayed unmatched. From germline, CDR1 is SEHNR and CDR2 FQNEAQ (reference sequence). The CDR3 coding sequence is TGTGCCAGCAGCTACCCGGGACAGGGATCCTACGAGCAGTACTTC. Amino acid sequence: CASSYPGQGSYEQYF.

The table lists this clone with a few counts. This chain links TRBV3-1 (or the pseudogene TRBV3-2) with TRBJ2-4; possibly TRBD2 for D (6 bases). This CDR3 spans 14 amino acids. Trimming cost V 4 bases and J 6 bases, with 13 bases left between them. In germline, CDR1 is LGHDT, CDR2 YNNKEL (reference sequence). The CDR3 spells CASSPGSAGNIQYF. CDR3 DNA: TGTGCCAGCAGCCCAGGTTCAGCGGGAAACATTCAGTACTTC.

The chain uses TRBV5-6 and TRBJ1-2; D is perhaps TRBD1 (6 bases). V dropped 4 bases and J dropped 11 bases, with 24 bases sitting between them. The germline V gene encodes CDR1 SGHDT and CDR2 YYEEEE. The CDR3 has 15 amino acids. The CDR3 bases are TGTGCCAGCAGCCTCACGGGGCGGACAGCTAGTACGTACACCTTC. It translates to CASSLTGRTASTYTF.

This clone has a handful of counts. The gene calls are TRBV5-1 and TRBJ1-1; D perhaps matches TRBD1 (6 bases). The CDR3 covers 15 residues. Germline CDR1 SGHRS, CDR2 YFSETQ. The germline V and J ends were trimmed by 0 bases and 9 bases, with 18 bases remaining between them. The CDR3 here is CASSLDNRDKGKAFF. The CDR3 DNA follows: TGCGCCAGCAGCTTGGATAACCGGGACAAGGGAAAAGCTTTCTTT.

J is TRBJ1-3 and V is TRBV3-1 (or the pseudogene TRBV3-2); 9 bases map to TRBD1. V lost 11 bases to trimming and J lost 4 bases; unmatched junction nucleotides: 12. Looked up from germline, CDR1 is LGHDT and CDR2 is YNNKEL (reference sequence). The CDR3 extends over 15 amino acids. The chain's CDR3 is CARDRVGTLGNTIYF. CDR3 DNA: TGTGCCCGGGACAGGGTAGGAACTCTAGGAAACACCATATATTTT.

The gene calls are TRBV7-3 and TRBJ1-5; D may be TRBD1 (5 bases). The V end lost 2 bases, the J end lost 9 bases, and 14 bases lay between the germline ends. There are 14 residues in the CDR3. CDR1 is SGHTA and CDR2 is FQGTGA in the germline V gene. The CDR3 sequence: CASSLSQGMGPQHF. CDR3 DNA sequence: TGTGCCAGCAGCTTATCCCAGGGCATGGGGCCCCAGCATTTT. Full variable domain (remainder filled in from reference TRBV7-3 and TRBJ1-5): GAGVSQTPSNKVTEKGKYVELRCDPISGHTALYWYRQSLGQGPEFLIYFQGTGAADDSGLPNDRFFAVRPEGSVSTLKIQRTERGDSAVYLCASSLSQGMGPQHFGDGTRLSIL.

The J gene is TRBJ2-3, the V gene TRBV5-4; 9 bases line up with TRBD1. There are 15 residues in the CDR3. The germline CDR1 and CDR2 sequences are SGHNT and YYREEE (reference sequence). Trimming took 0 bases from V and 11 from J; bases not matched to a gene: 10. The CDR3 nucleotides read TGTGCCAGCAGCTTGGTAGGACAGGGGCATGGGGAGCAGTATTTT. Its protein product is CASSLVGQGHGEQYF. The full variable domain, with the rest looked up from reference TRBV5-4 and TRBJ2-3, is ETGVTQSPTHLIKTRGQQVTLRCSSQSGHNTVSWYQQALGQGPQFIFQYYREEENGRGNFPPRFSGLQFPNYSSELNVNALELDDSALYLCASSLVGQGHGEQYFGPGTRLTVL.

The chain carries TRBV15 and TRBJ1-4; D not resolved. The germline V gene encodes CDR1 LNHNV and CDR2 YYDKDF (reference sequence). The CDR3 spans 15 residues. Trimming cost V 1 base and J 12 bases, with 18 bases left between them. CDR3 sequence: CATSRVGTGTRELFF. CDR3 in DNA: TGTGCCACCAGCAGAGTCGGTACGGGTACTCGGGAACTGTTTTTT. The full variable domain, with the rest looked up from reference TRBV15 and TRBJ1-4, is DAMVIQNPRYQVTQFGKPVTLSCSQTLNHNVMYWYQQKSSQAPKLLFHYYDKDFNNEADTPDNFQSRRPNTSFCFLDIRSPGLGDTAMYLCATSRVGTGTRELFFGSGTQLSVL.

The chain is built from TRBV27 and TRBJ1-4; D is unclear. Germline CDR1 reads MNHEY; CDR2 reads SMNVEV (reference sequence). V was pared by 6 bases and J by 7 bases, with 15 bases between. The CDR3 runs to 14 residues. The CDR3 sequence is CASRIDPRGEKLFF. CDR3 sequence (DNA): TGTGCCAGCAGAATCGACCCCCGAGGTGAAAAACTGTTTTTT.

This clone appeared a single time. This rearrangement joins TRBV11-2 to TRBJ2-7, with D possibly TRBD1 on 5 matching bases. Germline V gene sequence: CDR1 SGHAT, CDR2 FQNNGV. Trimming pared 0 bases from V and 6 bases from J, leaving 12 bases between. The CDR3 is made up of 14 amino acids. The CDR3 sequence: CASSLDGWGSEQYF. The CDR3 bases are TGTGCCAGCAGCTTAGATGGATGGGGCTCCGAGCAGTACTTC.

The chain recombines TRBV2 with TRBJ1-2, with no clear D. V was clipped by 10 bases and J by 4 bases, with 10 bases between them. The CDR3 has 11 residues. The germline CDR1 and CDR2 sequences are SNHLY and FYNNEI. CDR3 region: CANRHSYGYTF. The CDR3 DNA is TGTGCCAACCGACATTCCTATGGCTACACCTTC. The full variable domain, its missing parts supplied by reference TRBV2 and TRBJ1-2, is EPEVTQTPSHQVTQMGQEVILRCVPISNHLYFYWYRQILGQKVEFLVSFYNNEISEKSEIFDDQFSVERPDGSNFTLKIRSTKLEDSAMYFCANRHSYGYTFGSGTRLTVV.

V gene TRBV7-6 combines with J gene TRBJ2-2; TRBD2 might be the D (5 bases). Trimming removed 5 bases at V and 0 bases at J, with 13 bases between. The CDR3 contains 16 residues. The germline gives CDR1 SGHVS, CDR2 FNYEAQ. This chain's CDR3 is CASSPSGWANTGELFF. The CDR3 DNA is TGTGCCAGCAGCCCGAGCGGATGGGCGAACACCGGGGAGCTGTTTTTT.